Listed below are T cell receptor beta chains from one sample, sequenced in a study of CD8 T cell repertoires and HIV-1 epitope variants. These receptors' targets are unknown. Method: immunoSEQ multiplex PCR; TCRdb's copy keeps in-frame clones and lacks some. In the table there are fewer than 7,000 clones, around two thirds of which are singletons. The source material was cultured CD8+ T cells derived from PBMCs. The receptor set was obtained from a male donor with HIV. The CDR3 runs from the conserved cysteine through the conserved F or W. D genes are given only for firm matches. The size entry is marked missing in some rows and otherwise reads once, few, many or a size class.

>.|few|TRBV4-2|TRBJ2-2
CASSPHTRGKNTGELFF
TGTGCCAGCAGCCCCCATACGAGGGGGAAGAACACCGGGGAGCTGTTTTTT
>.|.|TRBV6-5|TRBJ1-3
CASSWGGRSGNTIYF
TGTGCCAGCAGTTGGGGGGGACGCTCTGGAAACACCATATATTTT
>.|.|TRBV5-6|TRBJ2-5
CASSLWGRETQYF
TGTGCCAGCAGCTTGTGGGGGAGGGAGACCCAGTACTTC
>.|.|TRBV12-5|TRBJ1-5
CASGLTHSNQPQHF
TGTGCTAGTGGTTTGACCCATAGCAATCAGCCCCAGCATTTT
>.|.|TRBV2|TRBJ2-7
CASSDELEIYEQYF
TGTGCCAGCAGTGACGAGCTCGAGATCTACGAGCAGTACTTC
>.|.|TRBV7-9|TRBJ2-7
CASSAIGLDPYEQYF
TGTGCCAGCAGCGCGATCGGACTGGACCCCTACGAGCAGTACTTC
>.|.|TRBV30|TRBJ2-7
CAWSRNSDPLGGNEQYF
TGTGCCTGGAGCCGCAACTCGGACCCTCTAGGGGGAAACGAGCAGTACTTC
>.|few|TRBV7-3|TRBJ1-2
CAVDGGGLAGYTF
TGTGCCGTAGATGGGGGCGGGCTAGCTGGCTACACCTTC
>.|.|TRBV5-4|TRBJ1-6
CASSFREGNSPLHF
TGTGCCAGCAGTTTCAGGGAGGGGAATTCACCCCTCCACTTT
>.|.|TRBV1|TRBJ2-1
CTSRSQGYNEQFF
TGCACCAGCAGATCTCAGGGTTACAATGAGCAGTTCTTC
>TRBD1|.|TRBV5-4|TRBJ2-2
CASSSDRGLGGELFF
TGTGCCAGCAGCTCCGACAGGGGGCTGGGCGGGGAGCTGTTTTTT
>TRBD2|.|TRBV14|TRBJ2-7
CASSPSLTSGRDYEQYF
TGTGCCAGCAGCCCATCCCTTACTAGCGGGAGGGACTACGAGCAGTACTTC
>.|.|TRBV4-1|TRBJ1-1
CASSQVVNTEAFF
TGCGCCAGCAGCCAAGTAGTGAACACTGAAGCTTTCTTT
>TRBD2|.|TRBV4-2|TRBJ2-4
CASSQALLAGAGDIQYF
TGTGCCAGCAGCCAAGCGTTGTTAGCGGGGGCCGGGGACATTCAGTACTTC
>.|few|TRBV5-6|TRBJ1-1
CASSYDLNTEAFF
TGTGCCAGCAGCTACGACCTGAACACTGAAGCTTTCTTT
>.|few|TRBV27|TRBJ2-7
CASSLLAGSSYEQYF
TGTGCCAGCAGTTTATTGGCAGGGTCCTCCTACGAGCAGTACTTC
>.|.|TRBV27|TRBJ2-5
CASSLTGETQYF
TGTGCCAGCAGTTTAACAGGGGAGACCCAGTACTTC
>.|.|TRBV28|TRBJ1-1
CAISPWDPKTEAFF
TGTGCCATCAGCCCCTGGGATCCCAAAACTGAAGCTTTCTTT
>.|.|TRBV4-3|TRBJ1-1
CASSQAADTEAFF
TGCGCCAGCAGCCAAGCAGCAGACACTGAAGCTTTCTTT
>.|.|TRBV28|TRBJ1-2
CATRHRAGYTF
TGTGCCACCCGACACAGGGCAGGCTACACCTTC
>.|.|TRBV27|TRBJ2-1
CASNPGGAGGNEQFF
TGTGCCAGCAACCCGGGCGGGGCAGGGGGCAATGAGCAGTTCTTC
>.|.|TRBV27|TRBJ1-4
CASSRTGTHNEKLFF
TGTGCCAGCAGCCGTACCGGGACCCATAATGAAAAACTGTTTTTT
>.|few|TRBV7-9|TRBJ2-5
CASSSRGLNEETQYF
TGTGCCAGCAGCTCAAGGGGACTCAACGAAGAGACCCAGTACTTC
>.|.|TRBV7-9|TRBJ2-5
CASSLGYGQHQETQYF
TGTGCCAGCAGTTTAGGATACGGACAGCACCAAGAGACCCAGTACTTC
>TRBD2|.|TRBV7-8|TRBJ2-1
CASSLWLAGGRNEQFF
TGTGCCAGCAGCTTATGGCTAGCGGGAGGTAGAAATGAGCAGTTCTTC
>TRBD1|.|TRBV19|TRBJ1-2
CASSTTTGLGYTF
TGTGCCAGTAGTACCACGACAGGGTTGGGCTACACCTTC
>TRBD2|.|TRBV9|TRBJ2-1
CASSRTSSYNEQFF
TGTGCCAGCAGCCGGACTAGTTCCTACAATGAGCAGTTCTTC
>.|.|TRBV27|TRBJ2-1
CASSSRTDPRAYNEQFF
TGTGCCAGCAGTTCGAGAACCGATCCCAGGGCCTACAATGAGCAGTTCTTC
>.|.|TRBV7-9|TRBJ2-1
CASSGLNEQFF
TGTGCCAGCAGCGGTCTCAATGAGCAGTTCTTC
>.|.|TRBV5-4|TRBJ1-2
CASMGGGSYGYTF
TGTGCCAGCATGGGGGGCGGAAGCTATGGCTACACCTTC
>.|large|TRBV27|TRBJ2-7
CASSLSQGTLSYEQYF
TGTGCCAGCAGTTTATCACAGGGAACCCTCTCCTACGAGCAGTACTTC